Listed here is a single TCR beta chain. Its antigen is not known. The source of the sample is a study of cytomegalovirus exposure and HLA in healthy donors. Study outcomes and limitations: The number of N-insertions in an Asian-associated ancestry cluster was reportedly below the 666-donor mean in a later analysis. Highly shared sequence variants in one cluster were likely a sequencing artifact.

The V gene lost 4 bases and the J gene lost 5 bases, with 13 bases spanning the gap. CDR3 length: 13 amino acids. Germline V gene lookup returns CDR1 SGHRS and CDR2 YFSETQ. These donors, healthy bone marrow donors, were studied. The PCR was carried out with 60 Vbeta primers and 13 Jbeta primers. Profiled with immunoSEQ multiplex PCR; TCRdb holds only in-frame clones, not every one. The data show 100,000 to 150,000 clones, about three quarters seen once. Sample: PBMCs. This chain joins TRBV5-1 and TRBJ2-7, with D possibly being TRBD1 (5 bases). The source of this sequence is a man between 25 and 39 years old in good health and CMV-seronegative. CDR3 nucleotides: TGCGCCAGCAGCCCTCAGACAGCGAACGAGCAGTACTTC. Translation gives CASSPQTANEQYF.